A selection of T cell receptor beta chains follows, all from one sample in a study of cytomegalovirus exposure and HLA in healthy donors. Here immunoSEQ multiplex PCR was the method, and the copy in TCRdb shows in-frame clones only, minus some. The sample yields about 160,000 clones, 86% seen once. Sample: PBMCs. Receptors originate from a woman in her twenties or thirties in good health and CMV-seronegative. Each CDR3 is given with its conserved first and last residue. D genes are given only for firm matches. A row's size may be missing; if present it is once, few, many or a size class.

>TRBD1|few|TRBV5-1|TRBJ2-7
CASSSTGDYEQYF
TGCGCCAGCAGTTCGACAGGGGATTACGAGCAGTACTTC
>-|-|TRBV4-1|TRBJ2-7
CASSLQSTYEQYF
TGCGCCAGCAGCCTACAGAGTACCTACGAGCAGTACTTC
>-|-|TRBV27|TRBJ2-1
CASSSPGQVLSYNEQFF
TGTGCCAGCAGTTCCCCCGGGCAGGTTCTCTCCTACAATGAGCAGTTCTTC
>-|-|TRBV5-1|TRBJ1-2
CASSSDYRELYGYTF
TGCGCCAGCAGCTCTGACTACCGGGAACTCTATGGCTACACCTTC
>TRBD2|-|TRBV27|TRBJ2-3
CASSVPGLAGLTTDTQYF
TGTGCCAGCAGTGTACCGGGACTAGCGGGATTAACCACAGATACGCAGTATTTT
>TRBD2|-|TRBV9|TRBJ2-3
CASSVATTGGPTDTQYF
TGTGCCAGCAGCGTAGCTACGACGGGGGGACCCACAGATACGCAGTATTTT
>TRBD2|-|TRBV7-2|TRBJ2-4
CASSLVRAGVAKNIQYF
TGTGCCAGCAGCTTAGTAAGGGCGGGGGTAGCCAAAAACATTCAGTACTTC
>-|-|TRBV18|TRBJ2-5
CASSLEETQYF
TGTGCCAGCTCTCTTGAAGAGACCCAGTACTTC
>-|-|TRBV4-3|TRBJ2-7
CASSQESTSSYEQYF
TGCGCCAGCAGCCAAGAATCGACTAGCTCCTACGAGCAGTACTTC
>TRBD2|-|TRBV9|TRBJ2-1
CASSERLAGGYNEQFF
TGTGCCAGCAGCGAGCGACTAGCGGGGGGGTACAATGAGCAGTTCTTC
>TRBD2|-|TRBV20-1|TRBJ2-5
CSGLADQTQYF
TGCAGTGGACTAGCGGACCAGACCCAGTACTTC
>TRBD2|-|TRBV4-1|TRBJ2-1
CASSQAVTGRVSYNEQFF
TGCGCCAGCAGCCAAGCCGTGACCGGGAGGGTTTCCTACAATGAGCAGTTCTTC
>-|-|TRBV18|TRBJ2-4
CASSPRGGAIAKNIQYF
TGTGCCAGCTCACCCAGGGGAGGGGCGATTGCCAAAAACATTCAGTACTTC
>-|-|TRBV6-6|TRBJ1-4
CASRGRPGRTNEKLFF
TGTGCCAGCAGGGGCCGTCCAGGGAGGACTAATGAAAAACTGTTTTTT
>TRBD1|-|TRBV30|TRBJ2-5
CAWGRDRGKTQYF
TGTGCCTGGGGAAGGGACAGGGGAAAGACCCAGTACTTC
>-|-|TRBV6-6|TRBJ1-2
CASSYSIVDYGYTF
TGTGCCAGCAGTTACTCTATCGTGGACTATGGCTACACCTTC
>-|-|TRBV5-1|TRBJ1-2
CASSLASQDYGYTF
TGCGCCAGCAGCTTGGCCAGTCAGGACTATGGCTACACCTTC
>TRBD1|-|TRBV2|TRBJ2-5
CASGTPDRGPRETQYF
TGTGCCAGCGGAACACCGGACAGGGGGCCTAGGGAGACCCAGTACTTC
>-|-|TRBV11-3|TRBJ2-1
CASSLGPYNEQFF
TGTGCCAGCAGCTTAGGACCGTACAATGAGCAGTTCTTC
>TRBD2|once|TRBV19|TRBJ2-3
CASSSQGGTDTQYF
TGTGCCAGTAGCAGTCAGGGAGGGACAGATACGCAGTATTTT
>TRBD2|once|TRBV15|TRBJ2-5
CATGLAGEETQYF
TGTGCCACCGGACTAGCGGGGGAAGAGACCCAGTACTTC
>-|-|TRBV14|TRBJ1-1
CASSGGTEAFF
TGTGCCAGCAGCGGAGGCACTGAAGCTTTCTTT
>TRBD1|-|TRBV7-3|TRBJ2-3
CASTEGGGQSDTQYF
TGTGCCAGCACCGAAGGGGGCGGTCAATCAGATACGCAGTATTTT
>-|-|TRBV6-6|TRBJ1-1
CASSYTPKTENTEAFF
TGTGCCAGCAGCTACACCCCCAAGACGGAGAACACTGAAGCTTTCTTT
>-|-|TRBV7-3|TRBJ2-7
CASSRAGGYLYEQYF
TGTGCCAGCAGCCGGGCAGGAGGGTATCTCTACGAGCAGTACTTC
>-|-|TRBV7-8|TRBJ2-1
CASSTPGLLEQFF
TGTGCCAGCAGCACTCCAGGACTACTTGAGCAGTTCTTC
>-|-|TRBV9|TRBJ1-2
CASSASGTGYGYTF
TGTGCCAGCAGCGCATCCGGGACGGGCTATGGCTACACCTTC
>-|-|TRBV10-1|TRBJ1-1
CASSESAVFLTEAFF
TGCGCCAGCAGTGAGTCTGCCGTTTTCCTCACCGAAGCTTTCTTT
>-|-|TRBV9|TRBJ2-1
CASSDPVGPAYNEQFF
TGTGCCAGCAGCGACCCAGTTGGGCCGGCCTACAATGAGCAGTTCTTC
>-|once|TRBV7-8|TRBJ2-3
CASSLGRLFTDTQYF
TGTGCCAGCAGCCTTGGGCGGCTATTCACAGATACGCAGTATTTT
>-|-|TRBV7-8|TRBJ2-7
CASSLGRVSYPLYEQYF
TGTGCCAGCAGCTTAGGAAGGGTGTCTTATCCCCTCTACGAGCAGTACTTC
>TRBD2|-|TRBV9|TRBJ2-5
CASSTLAGADGTQYF
TGTGCCAGCAGCACACTAGCGGGGGCGGACGGGACCCAGTACTTC
>-|-|TRBV7-6|TRBJ1-3
CASSLGPRESSGNTIYF
TGTGCCAGCAGCTTAGGGCCGAGGGAGAGCTCTGGAAACACCATATATTTT
>TRBD1|once|TRBV19|TRBJ1-2
CASRPTGQVGYTF
TGTGCCAGTAGACCCACCGGACAGGTTGGCTACACCTTC
>-|-|TRBV2|TRBJ2-3
CASSEASRDTDTQYF
TGTGCCAGCAGTGAAGCGAGCAGGGACACAGATACGCAGTATTTT
>TRBD1|few|TRBV5-1|TRBJ2-7
CASSSGTGNYEQYF
TGCGCCAGCAGCTCCGGGACAGGGAACTACGAGCAGTACTTC
>TRBD1|-|TRBV29-1|TRBJ2-6
CSVVTRGQLSGANVLTF
TGCAGCGTTGTTACAAGGGGACAGCTCTCTGGGGCCAACGTCCTGACTTTC
>TRBD1|few|TRBV7-2|TRBJ1-2
CASSSPGQGKGGYTF
TGTGCCAGCAGCTCCCCGGGACAGGGGAAGGGTGGCTACACCTTC
>-|-|TRBV19|TRBJ1-3
CASSFSGNTIYF
TGTGCCAGTAGTTTCTCTGGAAACACCATATATTTT
>TRBD1|-|TRBV9|TRBJ2-2
CASSVGDRGTGELFF
TGTGCCAGCAGCGTAGGAGACAGGGGGACCGGGGAGCTGTTTTTT
>TRBD1|few|TRBV7-9|TRBJ2-1
CASSLKGQGGRGSYNEQFF
TGTGCCAGCAGCTTAAAGGGACAGGGGGGAAGAGGCTCCTACAATGAGCAGTTCTTC
>TRBD1|-|TRBV10-1|TRBJ1-3
CASSDDRGLYTIYF
TGCGCCAGCAGTGACGACAGGGGGCTATACACCATATATTTT
>-|once|TRBV7-3|TRBJ1-1
CASSLTGTSRSEAFF
TGTGCCAGCAGCTTAACAGGGACTTCGCGGAGTGAAGCTTTCTTT
>-|-|TRBV12-5|TRBJ1-5
CASGFDGSNQPQHF
TGTGCTAGTGGTTTTGACGGGAGCAATCAGCCCCAGCATTTT
>TRBD2|-|TRBV6-5|TRBJ2-7
CASRGREATYEQYF
TGTGCCAGCAGGGGGAGGGAGGCTACCTACGAGCAGTACTTC
>-|-|TRBV27|TRBJ2-1
CASSFGGRNYNEQFF
TGTGCCAGCAGTTTTGGGGGACGGAACTACAATGAGCAGTTCTTC
>-|-|TRBV5-1|TRBJ2-7
CASSLAGPPYEQYF
TGCGCCAGCAGCTTGGCGGGACCGCCCTACGAGCAGTACTTC
>-|-|TRBV7-6|TRBJ2-1
CASSLTGDNEQFF
TGTGCCAGCAGCTTAACTGGAGACAATGAGCAGTTCTTC
>-|-|TRBV7-3|TRBJ2-6
CATTPGFPGANVLTF
TGTGCAACTACTCCGGGTTTTCCTGGGGCCAACGTCCTGACTTTC
>-|-|TRBV7-9|TRBJ1-4
CASSNDKEGEKLFF
TGTGCCAGCAGCAACGATAAGGAGGGGGAAAAACTGTTTTTT